A selection of T cell receptor beta chains follows, all from one sample in a study of spatial heterogeneity in lung cancer. TCRdb re-analysed the 5' RACE reads in MiXCR, keeping a single row per CDR3 protein. The sample records about 70,000 distinct CDR3 sequences, approximately 9% being singletons. Source: PBMCs, taken at follow-up. These receptors originate from a female donor with early-stage non-small cell lung cancer. CDR3s include the opening cysteine and the closing phenylalanine or tryptophan. The D gene is left open where the match is weak. Clone size is not always given. Where it is, it says once, few, many or a class for expanded clones.

V	D	size	J	DNA	CDR3
TRBV7-9	TRBD2	few	TRBJ2-1	TGTGCCAGCAGCGAGACAGCGGGAGATAGAAATGAGCAGTTCTTC	CASSETAGDRNEQFF
TRBV20-1	TRBD2	many	TRBJ2-5	TGCAGTGCTAGTGGCTCGGGAGGATTGAGCGAGACCCAGTACTTC	CSASGSGGLSETQYF
TRBV5-4	.	.	TRBJ2-5	TGTGCCAGCAGCTCCCCCTACGGAGGGGGGAGGGAGACCCAGTACTTC	CASSSPYGGGRETQYF
TRBV28	.	many	TRBJ2-1	TGTGCCAGCGCACCCGGGAGTTACAATGAGCAGTTCTTC	CASAPGSYNEQFF
TRBV20-1	.	.	TRBJ1-2	TGCAGTGCTAGCGCGGGCCCAGTCGGCTACACCTTC	CSASAGPVGYTF
TRBV5-1	.	many	TRBJ1-5	TGCGCCAGCAGCGAAACCCCGGGACCCCGAGGGCAGCCCCAGCATTTT	CASSETPGPRGQPQHF
TRBV20-1	.	many	TRBJ2-7	TGCAGTGCTATGGAGGGAATCTACGAGCAGTACTTC	CSAMEGIYEQYF
TRBV11-1	.	many	TRBJ2-3	TGTGCCAGCAGCACCCCTGGACTAAGCGGAGATACGCAGTATTTT	CASSTPGLSGDTQYF
TRBV2	.	.	TRBJ2-1	TGTGCAACCGGCTACTACAATGAGCAGTTCTTC	CATGYYNEQFF
TRBV4-2	.	many	TRBJ2-2	TGTGCCAGCCTATCTATCGGTGGGAGAAAGGGGAACGGGGAGCTGTTTTTT	CASLSIGGRKGNGELFF
TRBV27	TRBD1	.	TRBJ2-7	TGTGCCAGCAGACAGACCGGGACAGGGGGCTCCGAGCAGTACTTC	CASRQTGTGGSEQYF
TRBV5-1	.	many	TRBJ2-1	TGCGCCAGCAGCTTGGCCACAGGTGGCGATGAGCAGTTCTTC	CASSLATGGDEQFF
TRBV7-9	TRBD1	many	TRBJ2-7	TGTGCCAGCAGCTTAAGACAGGGGTTCGGCGAGCAGTACTTC	CASSLRQGFGEQYF
TRBV5-5	.	many	TRBJ2-5	TGTGCCAGCAGCTTATCCCTCGACTTACAAGAGACCCAGTACTTC	CASSLSLDLQETQYF
TRBV18	.	.	TRBJ1-6	TGTGCCAGCTCCCCAGCGTTACAGGGTTCACCCCTCCACTTT	CASSPALQGSPLHF
TRBV7-3	TRBD1	.	TRBJ1-1	TGTGCCAGCAGCTTCGACGGACAGGGAACAGAAGCTTTCTTT	CASSFDGQGTEAFF
TRBV14	.	many	TRBJ2-1	TGTGCCAGCAGCCCCGGGGCGGCGCAGTTCTTC	CASSPGAAQFF
TRBV7-2	.	many	TRBJ2-7	TGTGCCAGCAGCCCATCGGACGGGAACCTCCCCGAGCAGTACTTC	CASSPSDGNLPEQYF
TRBV5-6	TRBD1	many	TRBJ2-1	TGTGCCAGCAGCTTGAATGGACAGGGTTTCAATGAGCAGTTCTTC	CASSLNGQGFNEQFF
TRBV2	.	many	TRBJ1-1	TGTGCCAGCAGTAAAGAGAGTCAGTACACTGAAGCTTTCTTT	CASSKESQYTEAFF
TRBV28	.	many	TRBJ1-1	TGTGCCAGCAGGCCTACAGGGTTTACTGAAGCTTTCTTT	CASRPTGFTEAFF
TRBV7-9	.	many	TRBJ2-5	TGTGCCAGCACGGCAGGCCTGGAGACCCAGTACTTC	CASTAGLETQYF
TRBV7-9	.	few	TRBJ2-3	TGTGCCAGCAGCTTTGCCCTGATTCTCACAGATACGCAGTATTTT	CASSFALILTDTQYF
TRBV15	TRBD1	many	TRBJ2-7	TGTGCCACCAGCAGAGGGACAGGAGTCTACGAGCAGTACTTC	CATSRGTGVYEQYF
TRBV3-1	.	many	TRBJ1-2	TGTGCCAGCAGCCTCCGGGACAAAGGAGGCTACACCTTC	CASSLRDKGGYTF
TRBV7-9	.	many	TRBJ2-3	TGTGCCAGCAGCCTTGACAGGCCCACGCAGTATTTT	CASSLDRPTQYF
TRBV29-1	.	.	TRBJ2-7	TGCAGCGCTAAACCCTGGGGGGCAAGTTACTCCTACGAGCAGTACTTC	CSAKPWGASYSYEQYF
TRBV4-1	.	many	TRBJ1-2	TGCGCCAGCAGCCAAGGACCCGGGGGGCCAGGGACCTATGGCTACACCTTC	CASSQGPGGPGTYGYTF
TRBV28	.	many	TRBJ2-7	TGTGCCAGCAGCCCCCCCGGGGTTACCTACGAGCAGTACTTC	CASSPPGVTYEQYF
TRBV7-9	.	.	TRBJ2-1	TGTGCCAGCAGCGGGCAGCACGGTGAGCAGTTCTTC	CASSGQHGEQFF
TRBV28	.	many	TRBJ2-3	TGTGCCAGCAGTTTAAGCGCAGATACGCAGTATTTT	CASSLSADTQYF
TRBV7-2	TRBD2	.	TRBJ2-1	TGTGCCAGCAGCTTGCAGACTAGCGGGAGGGAATCCTACAATGAGCAGTTCTTC	CASSLQTSGRESYNEQFF
TRBV10-3	.	many	TRBJ2-7	TGTGCCATCACGGAGACGCCCTACGAAGGGCAGTACTTC	CAITETPYEGQYF
TRBV7-3	TRBD2	many	TRBJ2-1	TGTGCCAGCTCCCCGGGACTAGAAGCGGCTAGTGAGCAGTTCTTC	CASSPGLEAASEQFF
TRBV19	.	many	TRBJ2-3	TGTGCCAGTAGGGAAATAGCGGCCTCCACAGATACGCAGTATTTT	CASREIAASTDTQYF
TRBV5-1	.	.	TRBJ1-1	TGCGCCAGCAGCCCCGGACAGAACATAAACACTGAAGCTTTCTTT	CASSPGQNINTEAFF
TRBV7-9	.	many	TRBJ2-7	TGTGCCAGCAGCTACTTCGGGTTCTACGAGCAGTACTTC	CASSYFGFYEQYF
TRBV7-2	.	few	TRBJ1-5	TGTGCCAGCAGCTTATCCAGCATGGGGCAGCCCCAGCATTTT	CASSLSSMGQPQHF
TRBV11-2	TRBD2	many	TRBJ2-1	TGTGCCAGCAGCTTTTCGGGAGGCTCCTACAATGAGCAGTTCTTC	CASSFSGGSYNEQFF
TRBV6-2/TRBV6-3	.	many	TRBJ1-1	TGTGCCAGCACCCACGGGACGGGTGAAGCTTTCTTT	CASTHGTGEAFF
TRBV4-1	.	many	TRBJ2-4	TGCGCCAGCAGCCAAGGCGGACCTACTCGCGCCAAAAACATTCAGTACTTC	CASSQGGPTRAKNIQYF
TRBV6-4	TRBD1	few	TRBJ1-1	TGTGCCAGCAGACAGGGGCGGAACACTGAAGCTTTCTTT	CASRQGRNTEAFF
TRBV20-1	.	.	TRBJ2-2	TGCAGTACCATCAGGGGTAACACCGGGGAGCTGTTTTTT	CSTIRGNTGELFF
TRBV24-1	.	few	TRBJ2-1	TGTGCCACCAGCCGGGACACATCTTACAATGAGCAGTTCTTC	CATSRDTSYNEQFF
TRBV10-3	.	few	TRBJ1-1	TGTGCCATCAGTGAGGGGGCCAGACCGAACACTGAAGCTTTCTTT	CAISEGARPNTEAFF
TRBV20-1	.	.	TRBJ2-2	TGCAGTGCTAGAGGAGTCTTCACCGGGGAGCTGTTTTTT	CSARGVFTGELFF
TRBV20-1	TRBD1	many	TRBJ2-5	TGCAGTGCTAGAGATGTCGCACAGGGGGCTACGGCAGAGACCCAGTACTTC	CSARDVAQGATAETQYF
TRBV6-5	TRBD1	many	TRBJ2-5	TGTGCCAGCAGTTACAGGGGGCGCGAGACCCAGTACTTC	CASSYRGRETQYF
TRBV18	.	many	TRBJ1-5	TGTGCCAGCTCAGGGGGACGCAATCAGCCCCAGCATTTT	CASSGGRNQPQHF
TRBV5-1	.	few	TRBJ2-1	TGCGCCAGCAGCTTGGGCTCCCCCCCTTCGGTGAATGAGCAGTTCTTC	CASSLGSPPSVNEQFF
TRBV20-1	.	few	TRBJ1-2	TGCAGTGCTAGAGCTCCCTATGGCTACACCTTC	CSARAPYGYTF